The T cell receptor (beta chain) under discussion was sequenced for a study of blood T cell repertoires in COVID-19. The data were produced by immunoSEQ multiplex PCR, yet TCRdb's version contains in-frame clones alone and is incomplete. Among about 320,000 clones listed, about nine tenths were seen once. Germline V lookup: CDR1 KGHSH, CDR2 LQKENI. Trimming took 4 bases from V and 6 from J; bases not matched to a gene: 6. CDR3 length: 15 residues. Sample: PBMCs or T cells enriched from blood (not recorded which). This chain uses TRBV18 with TRBJ2-2; 9 nucleotides agree with TRBD1. The source is a man in his sixties who had recovered from COVID-19. CDR3 sequence reads: CASSQQGATAGELFF. CDR3 DNA: TGTGCCAGCTCACAACAGGGGGCGACGGCCGGGGAGCTGTTTTTT.